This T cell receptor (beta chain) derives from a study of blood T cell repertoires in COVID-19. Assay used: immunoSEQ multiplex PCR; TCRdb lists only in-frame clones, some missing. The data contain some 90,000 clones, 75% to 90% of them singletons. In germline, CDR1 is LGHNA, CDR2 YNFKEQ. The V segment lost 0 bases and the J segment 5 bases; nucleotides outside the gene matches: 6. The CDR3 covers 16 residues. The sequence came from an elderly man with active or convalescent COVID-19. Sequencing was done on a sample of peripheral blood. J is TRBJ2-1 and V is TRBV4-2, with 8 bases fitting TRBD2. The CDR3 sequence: CASSQDLLAGHNEQFF. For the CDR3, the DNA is TGTGCCAGCAGCCAAGATCTATTAGCGGGGCACAATGAGCAGTTCTTC.